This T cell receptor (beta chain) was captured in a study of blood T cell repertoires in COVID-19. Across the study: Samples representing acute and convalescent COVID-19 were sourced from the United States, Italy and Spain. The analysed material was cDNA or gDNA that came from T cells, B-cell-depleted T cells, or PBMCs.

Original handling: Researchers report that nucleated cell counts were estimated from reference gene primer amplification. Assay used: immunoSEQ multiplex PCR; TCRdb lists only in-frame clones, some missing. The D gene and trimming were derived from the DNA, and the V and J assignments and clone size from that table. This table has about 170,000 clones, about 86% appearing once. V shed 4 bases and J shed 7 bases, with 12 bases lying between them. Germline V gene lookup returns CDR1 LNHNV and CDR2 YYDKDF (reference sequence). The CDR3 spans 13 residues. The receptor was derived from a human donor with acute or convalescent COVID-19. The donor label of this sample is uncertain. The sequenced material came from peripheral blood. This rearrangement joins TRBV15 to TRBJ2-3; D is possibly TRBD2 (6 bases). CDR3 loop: CATSIPGDYTQYF. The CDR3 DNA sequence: TGTGCCACCAGCATCCCCGGGGACTATACGCAGTATTTT.